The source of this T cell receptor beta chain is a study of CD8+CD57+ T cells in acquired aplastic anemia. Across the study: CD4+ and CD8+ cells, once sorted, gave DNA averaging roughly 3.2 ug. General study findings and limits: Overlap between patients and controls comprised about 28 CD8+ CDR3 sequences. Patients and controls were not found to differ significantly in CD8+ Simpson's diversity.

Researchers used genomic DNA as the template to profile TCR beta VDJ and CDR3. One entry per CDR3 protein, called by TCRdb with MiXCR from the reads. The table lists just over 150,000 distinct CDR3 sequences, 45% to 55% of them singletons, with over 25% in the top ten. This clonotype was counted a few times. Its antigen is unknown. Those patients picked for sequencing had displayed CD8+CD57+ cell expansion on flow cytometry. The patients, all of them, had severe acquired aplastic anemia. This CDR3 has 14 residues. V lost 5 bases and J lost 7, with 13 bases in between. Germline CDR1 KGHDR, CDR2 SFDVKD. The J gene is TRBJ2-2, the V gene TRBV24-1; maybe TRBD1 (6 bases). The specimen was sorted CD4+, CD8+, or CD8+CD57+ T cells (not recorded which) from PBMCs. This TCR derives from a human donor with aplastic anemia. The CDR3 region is CATSVARGSGELFF. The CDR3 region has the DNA TGTGCCACCAGTGTGGCTAGGGGGAGCGGGGAGCTGTTTTTT.